This T cell receptor (beta chain) is from a study of blood T cell repertoires in COVID-19 (dated by TCRdb to the early 2020s). In terms of the full investigation: Collaborator samples came from the United States, Italy and Spain and covered acute and convalescent phases of COVID-19. The material from the prospective study consisted of cDNA or gDNA derived from T cells, B-cell-depleted T cells, or PBMCs. The dataset comprised deeply sampled blood TCRbeta repertoires from subjects exposed to, actively infected with, or recovered from COVID-19. The repertoires were released in a freely available public database meant as a resource for research on the immune response to SARS-CoV-2. The samples were drawn from the first 160 participants of the ongoing ImmuneRACE study and from 950 to 1,500 subjects provided by 6 global collaborators. Sample metadata almost always included a de-identified subject ID, COVID-19 status, age in years and sex. Where available, HLA class I and class II types were taken from metadata supplied by the sample provider and were not determined by assay-based typing.

TCRbeta CDR3 regions were amplified from genomic DNA by means of the immunoSEQ Assay, a bias-controlled multiplex PCR. Regarding the original processing steps: Nucleated cell counts per sample were estimated from amplification of reference gene primers within the assay. To quantify the absolute abundance of each unique TCRbeta CDR3 rearrangement, sequence reads were collapsed and filtered. For each sample, productive Simpson clonality was calculated by taking the square root of Simpson's diversity index across productive rearrangements. TCRdb carries this immuneACCESS record with in-frame sequences only. Its versions omit some clonotypes, under half of them owing to an unresolved V gene in the studies checked, with the rest unexplained. The DNA gave D and trimming, while V, J and clone size come from that table. This sample holds some 250,000 clones; approximately 86% were observed only once. Less than 8.5% of the sample is in the top ten clones.

The CDR3, from cysteine to phenylalanine, totals 17 residues. Only the CDR3 DNA is retained, 51 bases long and in frame from the first base. The germline V and J ends show losses of 3 bases and 0 bases respectively, and no gene match explains 7 bases of the junction. CDR1 and CDR2 (LGHDT, YNNKEL) derive from the germline V gene (reference sequence). On this clone: Its recognized antigen is unknown. Within one base of it there is no much larger clone, and no base qualities were kept.

General study outcomes and caveats: How much clinical and demographic metadata was included differed by source and by participant, and the metadata was provided uncurated.

Collaborating institutions collected whole blood in K2EDTA tubes following their own protocols. Collaborator samples were shipped for TCRbeta analysis as frozen whole blood, isolated PBMCs, or DNA extracted from either sample type. This clonotype originated in a woman between 65 and 79 years old with active or convalescent COVID-19. The sample comprised peripheral blood. The sequence links TRBV3-1 (or the pseudogene TRBV3-2) to TRBJ1-3, with 8 bases aligning to TRBD1. Here the CDR3 is given as CASSQETGGSSGNTIYF. The DNA sequence follows: TGTGCCAGCAGCCAGGAAACAGGGGGAAGCTCTGGAAACACCATATATTTT.